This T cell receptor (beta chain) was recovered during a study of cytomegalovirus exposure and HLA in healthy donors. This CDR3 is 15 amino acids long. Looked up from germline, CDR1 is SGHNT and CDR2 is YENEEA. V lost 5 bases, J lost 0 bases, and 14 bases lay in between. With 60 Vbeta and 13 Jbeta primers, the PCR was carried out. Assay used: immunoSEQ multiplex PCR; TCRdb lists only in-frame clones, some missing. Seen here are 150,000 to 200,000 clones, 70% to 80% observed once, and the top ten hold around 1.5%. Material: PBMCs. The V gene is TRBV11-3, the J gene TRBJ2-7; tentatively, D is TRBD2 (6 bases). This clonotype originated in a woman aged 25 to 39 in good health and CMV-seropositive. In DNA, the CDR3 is TGTGCCAGCAGCCCCCGCGGGACCTTCTCCTACGAGCAGTACTTC. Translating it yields CASSPRGTFSYEQYF. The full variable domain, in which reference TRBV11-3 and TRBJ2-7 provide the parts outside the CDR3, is EAGVVQSPRYKIIEKKQPVAFWCNPISGHNTLYWYLQNLGQGPELLIRYENEEAVDDSQLPKDRFSAERLKGVDSTLKIQPAELGDSAVYLCASSPRGTFSYEQYFGPGTRLTVT.